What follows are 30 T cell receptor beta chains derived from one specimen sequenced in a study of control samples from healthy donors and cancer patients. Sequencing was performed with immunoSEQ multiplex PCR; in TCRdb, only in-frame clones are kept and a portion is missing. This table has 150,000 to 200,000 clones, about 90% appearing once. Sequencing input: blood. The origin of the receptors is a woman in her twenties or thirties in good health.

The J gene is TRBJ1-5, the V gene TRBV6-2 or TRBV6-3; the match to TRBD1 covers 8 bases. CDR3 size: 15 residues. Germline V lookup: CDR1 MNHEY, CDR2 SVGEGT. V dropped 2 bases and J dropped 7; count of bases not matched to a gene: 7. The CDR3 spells CASSYEGQAAQPQHF. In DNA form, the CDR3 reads TGTGCCAGCAGTTACGAGGGACAGGCGGCCCAGCCCCAGCATTTT.

The CDR3 nucleotides are TGTGCCAGCAGCCTAAAGGTCTGGGGGGGCACTGAAGCTTTCTTT. Translating gives CASSLKVWGGTEAFF. The rearrangement joins TRBV7-9 to TRBJ1-1, with D possibly being TRBD1 (5 bases). Germline CDR1 SEHNR, CDR2 FQNEAQ (reference sequence). V was clipped by 5 bases and J by 4 bases, with 17 bases between them. This CDR3 comprises 15 residues.

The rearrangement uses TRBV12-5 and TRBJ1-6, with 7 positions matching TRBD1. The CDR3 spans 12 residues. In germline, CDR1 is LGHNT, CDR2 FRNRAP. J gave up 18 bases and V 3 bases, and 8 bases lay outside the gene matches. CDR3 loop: CASGFLPQGPHF. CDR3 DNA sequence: TGTGCTAGTGGTTTCCTTCCACAGGGGCCCCACTTT.

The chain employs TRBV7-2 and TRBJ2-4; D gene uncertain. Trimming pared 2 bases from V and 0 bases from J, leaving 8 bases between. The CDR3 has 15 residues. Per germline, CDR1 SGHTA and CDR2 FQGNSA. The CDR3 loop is CASSLFASAKNIQYF. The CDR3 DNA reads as TGTGCCAGCAGCTTATTCGCCTCAGCCAAAAACATTCAGTACTTC. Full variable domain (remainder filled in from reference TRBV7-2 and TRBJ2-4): GAGVSQSPSNKVTEKGKDVELRCDPISGHTALYWYRQSLGQGLEFLIYFQGNSAPDKSGLPSDRFSAERTGGSVSTLTIQRTQQEDSAVYLCASSLFASAKNIQYFGAGTRLSVL.

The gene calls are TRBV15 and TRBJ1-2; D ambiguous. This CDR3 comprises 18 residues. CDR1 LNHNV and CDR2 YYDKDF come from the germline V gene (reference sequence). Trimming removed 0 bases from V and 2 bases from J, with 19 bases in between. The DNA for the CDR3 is TGTGCCACCAGCAGAGATCCTACCCGGTCGAGGGCCAACTATGGCTACACCTTC. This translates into CATSRDPTRSRANYGYTF.

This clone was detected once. The CDR3: CASSLIGTEGYNEQFF. The CDR3 DNA is TGTGCCAGCAGCTTGATAGGGACAGAAGGCTACAATGAGCAGTTCTTC. This chain uses TRBV7-8 with TRBJ2-1; TRBD1 aligns across 7 bases. The CDR3 contains 16 residues. The junction had 8 bases not matched to a gene; V was cut back by 3 bases and J by 3 bases. From germline, CDR1 is SGHVS and CDR2 FQNEAQ.

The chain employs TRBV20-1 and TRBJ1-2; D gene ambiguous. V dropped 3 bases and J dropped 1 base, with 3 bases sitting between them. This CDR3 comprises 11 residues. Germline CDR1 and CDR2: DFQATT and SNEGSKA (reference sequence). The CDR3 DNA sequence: TGCAGTGCTAGTTTTAACTATGGCTACACCTTC. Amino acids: CSASFNYGYTF.

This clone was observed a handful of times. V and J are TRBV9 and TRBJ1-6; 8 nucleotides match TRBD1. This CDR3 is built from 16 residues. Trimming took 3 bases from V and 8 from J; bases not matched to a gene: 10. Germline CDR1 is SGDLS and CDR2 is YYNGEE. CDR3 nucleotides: TGTGCCAGCAGCGCCGGGACAGGACAGGGTTATTCACCCCTCCACTTT. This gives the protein CASSAGTGQGYSPLHF.

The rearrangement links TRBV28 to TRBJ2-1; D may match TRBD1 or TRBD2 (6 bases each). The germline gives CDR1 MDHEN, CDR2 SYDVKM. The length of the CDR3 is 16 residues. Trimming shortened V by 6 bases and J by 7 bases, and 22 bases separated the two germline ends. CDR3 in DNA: TGTGCCAGCAGGGGCACCGTCGGGGGCGCAGGGAATGAGCAGTTCTTC. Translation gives CASRGTVGGAGNEQFF.

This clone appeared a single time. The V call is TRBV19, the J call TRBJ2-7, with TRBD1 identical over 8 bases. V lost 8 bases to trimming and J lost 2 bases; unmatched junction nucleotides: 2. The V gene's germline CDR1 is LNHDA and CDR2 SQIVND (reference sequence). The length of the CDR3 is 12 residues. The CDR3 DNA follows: TGTGCCAGTGGGACAGGAGCCTACGAGCAGTACTTC. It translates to CASGTGAYEQYF.

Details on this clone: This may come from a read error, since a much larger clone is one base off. The DNA of the CDR3 is TGTGCCAGCAGCCAGGGCTCGAACACTGAAGCTTTCTTT. It codes for CASSQGSNTEAFF. The rearrangement uses TRBV6-5 and TRBJ1-1, with D tentatively TRBD1 (5 bases). The V gene lost 6 bases and the J gene lost 1 base, with 9 bases spanning the gap. In germline, CDR1 is MNHEY, CDR2 SVGAGI. The CDR3 spans 13 residues.

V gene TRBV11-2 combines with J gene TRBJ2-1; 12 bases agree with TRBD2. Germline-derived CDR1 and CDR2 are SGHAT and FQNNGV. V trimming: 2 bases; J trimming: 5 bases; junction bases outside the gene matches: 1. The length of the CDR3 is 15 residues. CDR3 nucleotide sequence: TGTGCCAGCAGCTTAACTAGCGGGGGGAACAATGAGCAGTTCTTC. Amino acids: CASSLTSGGNNEQFF.

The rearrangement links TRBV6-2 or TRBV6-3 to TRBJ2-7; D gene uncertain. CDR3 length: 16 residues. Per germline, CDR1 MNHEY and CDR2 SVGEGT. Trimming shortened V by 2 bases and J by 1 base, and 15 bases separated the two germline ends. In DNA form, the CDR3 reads TGTGCCAGCAGTTACCGACGTACAGTGGGGTCCTACGAGCAGTACTTC. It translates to CASSYRRTVGSYEQYF.

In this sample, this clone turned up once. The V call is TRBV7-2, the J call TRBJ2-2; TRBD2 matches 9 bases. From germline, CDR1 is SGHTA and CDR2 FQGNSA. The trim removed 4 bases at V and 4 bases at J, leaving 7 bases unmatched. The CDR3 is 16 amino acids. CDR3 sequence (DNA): TGTGCCAGCAGCTATAGCGGGACTAGCAGCACCGGGGAGCTGTTTTTT. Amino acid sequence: CASSYSGTSSTGELFF.

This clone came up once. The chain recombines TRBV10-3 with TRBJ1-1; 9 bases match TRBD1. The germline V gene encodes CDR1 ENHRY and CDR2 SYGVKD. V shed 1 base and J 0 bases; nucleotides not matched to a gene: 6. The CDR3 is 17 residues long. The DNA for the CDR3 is TGTGCCATCAGTGAGTGGACAGGGGACCTCTTGAACACTGAAGCTTTCTTT. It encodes CAISEWTGDLLNTEAFF.

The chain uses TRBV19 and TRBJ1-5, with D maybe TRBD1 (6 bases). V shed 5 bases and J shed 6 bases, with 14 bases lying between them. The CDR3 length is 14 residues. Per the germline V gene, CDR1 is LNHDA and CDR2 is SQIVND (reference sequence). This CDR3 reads CASSSQGSSQPQHF. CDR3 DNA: TGTGCCAGTAGTTCCCAGGGGTCTAGTCAGCCCCAGCATTTT.

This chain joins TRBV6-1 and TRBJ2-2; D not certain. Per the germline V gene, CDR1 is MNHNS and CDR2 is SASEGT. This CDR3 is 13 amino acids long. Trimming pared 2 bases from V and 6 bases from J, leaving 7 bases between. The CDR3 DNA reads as TGTGCCAGCAGTGAAAGCAGCGCCGGGGAGCTGTTTTTT. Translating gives CASSESSAGELFF.

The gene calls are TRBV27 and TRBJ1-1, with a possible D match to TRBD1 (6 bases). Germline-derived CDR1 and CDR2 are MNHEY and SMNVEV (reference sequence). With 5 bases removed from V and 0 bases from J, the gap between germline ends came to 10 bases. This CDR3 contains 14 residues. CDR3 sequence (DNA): TGTGCCAGCAGTACCCAGGGGTTGAACACTGAAGCTTTCTTT. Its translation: CASSTQGLNTEAFF.

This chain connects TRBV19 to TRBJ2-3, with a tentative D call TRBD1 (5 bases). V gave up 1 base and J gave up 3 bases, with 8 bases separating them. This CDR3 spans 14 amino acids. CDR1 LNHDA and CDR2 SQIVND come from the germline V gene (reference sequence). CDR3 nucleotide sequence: TGTGCCAGTAGTATAGTGCCAGGGACAGATACGCAGTATTTT. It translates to CASSIVPGTDTQYF.

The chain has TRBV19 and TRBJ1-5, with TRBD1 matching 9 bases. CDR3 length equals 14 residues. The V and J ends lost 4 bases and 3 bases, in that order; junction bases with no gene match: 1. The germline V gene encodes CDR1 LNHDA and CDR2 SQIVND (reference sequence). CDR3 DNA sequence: TGTGCCAGTAGTAGACAGGGGGACAATCAGCCCCAGCATTTT. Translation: CASSRQGDNQPQHF.

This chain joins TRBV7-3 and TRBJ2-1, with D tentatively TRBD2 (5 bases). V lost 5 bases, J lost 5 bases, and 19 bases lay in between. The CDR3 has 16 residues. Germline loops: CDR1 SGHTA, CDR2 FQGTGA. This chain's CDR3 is CASSPVLAAEDNEQFF. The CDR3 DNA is TGTGCCAGCAGCCCTGTCCTCGCCGCGGAGGACAATGAGCAGTTCTTC.

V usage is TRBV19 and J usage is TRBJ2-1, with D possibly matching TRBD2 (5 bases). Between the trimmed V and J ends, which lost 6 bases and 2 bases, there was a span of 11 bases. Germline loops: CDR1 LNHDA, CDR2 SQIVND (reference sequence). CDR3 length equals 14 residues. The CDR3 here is CASSRGPAYNEQFF. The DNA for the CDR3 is TGTGCCAGTAGCCGGGGTCCGGCCTACAATGAGCAGTTCTTC.

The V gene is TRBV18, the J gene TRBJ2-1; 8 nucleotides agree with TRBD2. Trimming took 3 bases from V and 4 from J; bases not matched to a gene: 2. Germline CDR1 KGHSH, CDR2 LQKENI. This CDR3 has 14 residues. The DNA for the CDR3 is TGTGCCAGCTCACCCGGGACTAGTTACAATGAGCAGTTCTTC. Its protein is CASSPGTSYNEQFF.

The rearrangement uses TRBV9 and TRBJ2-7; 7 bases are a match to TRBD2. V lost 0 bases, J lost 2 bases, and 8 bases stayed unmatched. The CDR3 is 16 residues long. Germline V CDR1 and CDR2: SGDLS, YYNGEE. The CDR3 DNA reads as TGTGCCAGCAGCGTAGGGGCTAGCGGTAACACCTACGAGCAGTACTTC. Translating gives CASSVGASGNTYEQYF.

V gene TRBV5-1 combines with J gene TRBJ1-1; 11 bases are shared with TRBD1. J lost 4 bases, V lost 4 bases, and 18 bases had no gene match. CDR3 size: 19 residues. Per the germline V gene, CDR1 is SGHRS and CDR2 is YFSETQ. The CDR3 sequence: CASSRNPTGTGGMGTEAFF. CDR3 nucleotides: TGCGCCAGCAGCCGCAACCCCACCGGGACAGGGGGAATGGGCACTGAAGCTTTCTTT.

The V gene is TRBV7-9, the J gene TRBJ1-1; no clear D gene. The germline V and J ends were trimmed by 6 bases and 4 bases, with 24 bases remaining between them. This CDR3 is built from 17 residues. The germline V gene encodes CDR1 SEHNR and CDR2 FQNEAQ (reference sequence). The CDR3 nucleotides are TGTGCCAGCAGGCCCCCCCCCGGGTGGGGTGTGGGCACTGAAGCTTTCTTT. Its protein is CASRPPPGWGVGTEAFF.

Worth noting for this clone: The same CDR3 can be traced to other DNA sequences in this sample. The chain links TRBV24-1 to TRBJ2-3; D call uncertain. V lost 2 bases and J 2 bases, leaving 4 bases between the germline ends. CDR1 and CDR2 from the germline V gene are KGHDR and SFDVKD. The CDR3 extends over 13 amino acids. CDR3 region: CATSDSTTDTQYF. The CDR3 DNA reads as TGTGCCACCAGTGATTCCACCACAGATACGCAGTATTTT.

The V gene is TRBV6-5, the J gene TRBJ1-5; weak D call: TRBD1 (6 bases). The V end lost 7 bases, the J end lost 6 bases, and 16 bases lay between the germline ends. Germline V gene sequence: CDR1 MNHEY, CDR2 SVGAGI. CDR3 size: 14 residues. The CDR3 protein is CASKFRGAAQPQHF. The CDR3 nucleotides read TGTGCCAGCAAATTTCGGGGGGCAGCTCAGCCCCAGCATTTT.

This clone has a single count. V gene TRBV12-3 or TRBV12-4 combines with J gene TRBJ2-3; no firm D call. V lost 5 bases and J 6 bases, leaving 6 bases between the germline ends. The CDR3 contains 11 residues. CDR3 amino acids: CASSIVDTQYF. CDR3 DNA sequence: TGTGCCAGCAGTATTGTGGATACGCAGTATTTT.

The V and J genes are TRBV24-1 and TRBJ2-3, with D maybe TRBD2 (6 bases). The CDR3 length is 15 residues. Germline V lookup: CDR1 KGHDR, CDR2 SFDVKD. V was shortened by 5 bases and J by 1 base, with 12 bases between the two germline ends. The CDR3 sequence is CATSVGGVGTDTQYF. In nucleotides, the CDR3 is TGTGCCACCAGTGTCGGAGGGGTCGGCACAGATACGCAGTATTTT.